Given below is one T cell receptor (beta chain) in context. Its antigen is still unknown. The data are from a study of Ad26.COV2.S vaccination and SARS-CoV-2 variants. General study points: Total responses of T cells may have been underestimated by the analyses of TCR breadth and depth. The study found similar non-spike TCR breadth in vaccine and placebo recipients. Reports say spike-specific CD8+ and CD4+ T cell responses covered substantial breadth after vaccination. Among vaccine recipients, spike-specific TCR breadth exceeded that of placebo recipients.

The table came from immunoSEQ multiplex PCR; TCRdb's copy has only in-frame clones and leaves some out. The profile shows roughly 100,000 clones, around three quarters of them singletons. This CDR3 has 13 amino acids. The V gene lost 4 bases and the J gene lost 10 bases, with 14 bases spanning the gap. The V gene's germline CDR1 is LGHDT and CDR2 YNNKEL (reference sequence). V usage is TRBV3-1 (or the pseudogene TRBV3-2) and J usage is TRBJ2-1; D unclear. Sequenced material: peripheral blood, taken after recovery from COVID-19. The source of this sequence is a human donor who had recovered from COVID-19. The CDR3 sequence is CASSLLEGSEQFF. The CDR3 coding sequence is TGTGCCAGCAGCCTGCTGGAAGGTAGCGAGCAGTTCTTC.